These 8 T cell receptor beta chains were all obtained from the same sample, sequenced in a study of T cell repertoires in cytomegalovirus infection. What these receptors recognize is not known. MiXCR, run by TCRdb on the reads, gives a single entry per CDR3 protein. The sample shows hundreds of thousands of distinct CDR3 sequences, about 30% of them seen only once. Sequenced here: cultured CD8+ T cells from PBMCs, sampled from culture after CMV antigen stimulation. These receptors were collected from a human donor in good health (CMV status not recorded). Some clones in this sample may be carry-over from other donors' samples.

The CDR3 here is CASSIPYNEKLFF. DNA of the CDR3: TGTGCCAGTAGTATCCCTTACAATGAAAAACTGTTTTTT. This chain joins TRBV19 and TRBJ1-4; D gene uncertain. V lost 3 bases and J 5 bases, leaving 7 bases between the germline ends. This CDR3 has 13 residues. Germline V lookup: CDR1 LNHDA, CDR2 SQIVND (reference sequence).

Only a few counts were recorded for this clonotype. CDR3: CASGKTGNYGYTF. The CDR3 DNA sequence: TGTGCCAGCGGGAAAACTGGAAACTATGGCTACACCTTC. V gene TRBV9 combines with J gene TRBJ1-2, with D unclear. Germline V CDR1 and CDR2: SGDLS, YYNGEE. Trimming shortened V by 7 bases and J by 2 bases, and 12 bases separated the two germline ends. The CDR3 has 13 amino acids.

The rearrangement links TRBV11-2 to TRBJ2-7; tentatively, D is TRBD2 (6 bases). CDR1 is SGHAT, CDR2 FQNNGV, per germline. The CDR3 is 18 residues long. The CDR3 loop reads CTSSKYSVRFLEGYEQYV. In nucleotides, the CDR3 is TGTACCAGCAGCAAATACTCGGTTAGGTTCCTGGAGGGCTACGAGCAGTACGTC.

The gene calls are TRBV2 and TRBJ1-1, with D maybe TRBD1 (5 bases). Trimming stripped 6 bases from V and 5 bases from J, with 13 bases between. Germline assignment: CDR1 SNHLY and CDR2 FYNNEI. This CDR3 has 13 amino acids. The CDR3 protein is CASRGRVETEAFF. In DNA, the CDR3 is TGTGCCAGCAGGGGGCGGGTAGAAACTGAAGCTTTCTTT.

A few counts support this clonotype. CDR3 nucleotides: TGTGCCATCAGTGCAGGACAGGAGCCGATTGAAGCTTTCTTT. Translated, it gives CAISAGQEPIEAFF. The V gene is TRBV10-3, the J gene TRBJ1-1; TRBD1 aligns across 7 bases. With 4 bases clipped from V and 7 bases from J, the junction kept 9 bases outside the gene matches. The germline gives CDR1 ENHRY, CDR2 SYGVKD. The CDR3 loop spans 14 amino acids.

This clonotype was seen a few times. This chain joins TRBV7-9 and TRBJ1-1, with 11 bases lining up with TRBD1. The germline V gene encodes CDR1 SEHNR and CDR2 FQNEAQ (reference sequence). CDR3 length equals 17 residues. Trimming removed 2 bases from V and 6 bases from J; junction bases left unmatched: 11. The CDR3 region is CASSLIGFRTGGPEAFF. The CDR3 DNA follows: TGTGCCAGCAGCTTAATAGGGTTTCGGACAGGGGGCCCTGAAGCTTTCTTT.

In regard to this clonotype: Its ends do not fully match the called genes, so a read error is possible. CDR3 amino acids: CVSSLDPGGYEQYF. In DNA form, the CDR3 reads TGTGTCAGCAGCTTAGACCCGGGGGGGTACGAGCAGTACTTC. The rearrangement links TRBV7-8 to TRBJ2-7; TRBD2 aligns across 8 bases. The CDR3 length is 14 residues. The germline V gene has CDR1 SGHVS and CDR2 FQNEAQ.

The chain joins TRBV27 to TRBJ1-1; no clear D. V lost 4 bases, J lost 6 bases, and 12 bases lay in between. This CDR3 contains 13 residues. CDR1 is MNHEY, CDR2 SMNVEV, per germline (reference sequence). The CDR3 protein is CASSWGRFAEAFF. CDR3 DNA sequence: TGTGCCAGCAGTTGGGGTCGGTTTGCTGAAGCTTTCTTT.